This TCR beta chain was captured by sequencing in a study of cytomegalovirus exposure and HLA in healthy donors. As for the study in general: In a later analysis, the 130 or so validation repertoires were reported to have used the same platform as the approximately 620 first-cohort repertoires.

The CDR3 has 16 residues. Germline CDR1 MNHEY, CDR2 SVGAGI. V trimming: 4 bases; J trimming: 4 bases; junction bases outside the gene matches: 6. Measured with immunoSEQ multiplex PCR; TCRdb has only the in-frame clones, and not every one. The data contain roughly 180,000 clones, more than 75% of them singletons. Specimen: PBMCs. The clonotype was recovered from a man under 40 in good health and CMV-seropositive. The chain has TRBV6-5 and TRBJ2-5; TRBD2 aligns across 13 bases. The CDR3 coding sequence is TGTGCCAGCAGTTCTCCCGGACTAGCGGGAGTAGAGACCCAGTACTTC. This translates into CASSSPGLAGVETQYF.